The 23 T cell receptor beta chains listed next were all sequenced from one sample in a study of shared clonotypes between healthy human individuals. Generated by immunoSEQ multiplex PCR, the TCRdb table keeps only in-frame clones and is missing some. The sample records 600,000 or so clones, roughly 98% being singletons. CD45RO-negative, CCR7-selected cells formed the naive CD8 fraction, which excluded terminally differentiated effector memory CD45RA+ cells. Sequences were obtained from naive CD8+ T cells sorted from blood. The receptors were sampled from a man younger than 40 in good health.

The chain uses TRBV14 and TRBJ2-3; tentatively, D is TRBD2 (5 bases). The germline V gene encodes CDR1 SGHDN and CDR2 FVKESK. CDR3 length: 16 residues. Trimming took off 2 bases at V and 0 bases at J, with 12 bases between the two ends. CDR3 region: CASSQSDWGSTDTQYF. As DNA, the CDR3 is TGTGCCAGCAGCCAATCGGACTGGGGAAGCACAGATACGCAGTATTTT.

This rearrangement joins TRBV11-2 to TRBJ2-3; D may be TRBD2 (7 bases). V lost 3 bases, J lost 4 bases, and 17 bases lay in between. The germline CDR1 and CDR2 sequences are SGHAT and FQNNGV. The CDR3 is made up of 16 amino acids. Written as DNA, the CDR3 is TGTGCCAGCAGCTTTAGGGGGAGGGGAAAGGCAGATACGCAGTATTTT. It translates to CASSFRGRGKADTQYF.

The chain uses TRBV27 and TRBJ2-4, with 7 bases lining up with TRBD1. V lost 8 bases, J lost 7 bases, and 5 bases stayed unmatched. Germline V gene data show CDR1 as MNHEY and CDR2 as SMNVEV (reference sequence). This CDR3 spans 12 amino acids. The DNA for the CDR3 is TGTGCCAGCTCTACAGGGGCGAACATTCAGTACTTC. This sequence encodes CASSTGANIQYF.

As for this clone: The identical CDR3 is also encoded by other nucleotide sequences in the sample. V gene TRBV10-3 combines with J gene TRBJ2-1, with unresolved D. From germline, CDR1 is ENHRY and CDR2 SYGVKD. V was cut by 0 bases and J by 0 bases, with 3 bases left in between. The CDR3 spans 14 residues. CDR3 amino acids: CAISESNSYNEQFF. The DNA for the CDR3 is TGTGCCATCAGTGAGTCGAACTCCTACAATGAGCAGTTCTTC.

The CDR3 bases are TGCAGCGTTGAAGATCTCTCCCGGGAGGGGTGGGATACGCAGTATTTT. Its translation is CSVEDLSREGWDTQYF. The V and J genes are TRBV29-1 and TRBJ2-3; 8 bases match TRBD2. The CDR3 is made up of 16 amino acids. Germline CDR1 SQVTM, CDR2 ANQGSEA. V shed 0 bases, J shed 6 bases, and the junction held 11 bases outside the gene matches.

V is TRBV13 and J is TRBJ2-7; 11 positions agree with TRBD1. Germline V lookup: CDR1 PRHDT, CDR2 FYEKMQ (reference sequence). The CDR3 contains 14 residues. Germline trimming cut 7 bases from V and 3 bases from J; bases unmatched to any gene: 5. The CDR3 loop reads CASTEGTGGYEQYF. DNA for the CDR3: TGTGCCAGCACCGAAGGGACAGGGGGCTACGAGCAGTACTTC.

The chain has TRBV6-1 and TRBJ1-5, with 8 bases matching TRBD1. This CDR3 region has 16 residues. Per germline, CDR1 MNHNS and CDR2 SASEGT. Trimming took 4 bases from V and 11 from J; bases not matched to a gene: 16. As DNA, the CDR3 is TGTGCCAGCAGTGGGCCCAGGACAGGGTCCCCAGAGACCCAGCATTTT. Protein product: CASSGPRTGSPETQHF.

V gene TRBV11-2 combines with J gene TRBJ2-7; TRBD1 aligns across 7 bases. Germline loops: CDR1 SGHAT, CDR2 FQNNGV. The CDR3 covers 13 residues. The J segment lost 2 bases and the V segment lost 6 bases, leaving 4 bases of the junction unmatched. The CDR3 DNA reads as TGTGCCAGCAGTTCCGGGACAGCCTACGAGCAGTACTTC. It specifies CASSSGTAYEQYF. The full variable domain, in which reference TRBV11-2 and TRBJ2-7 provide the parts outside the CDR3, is EAGVAQSPRYKIIEKRQSVAFWCNPISGHATLYWYQQILGQGPKLLIQFQNNGVVDDSQLPKDRFSAERLKGVDSTLKIQPAKLEDSAVYLCASSSGTAYEQYFGPGTRLTVT.

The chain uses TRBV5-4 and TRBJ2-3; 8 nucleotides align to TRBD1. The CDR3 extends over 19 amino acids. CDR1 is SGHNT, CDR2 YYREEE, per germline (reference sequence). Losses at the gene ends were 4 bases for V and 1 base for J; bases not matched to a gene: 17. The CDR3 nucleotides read TGTGCCAGCAGCCGTCCGGGGACAGGTGGTTATACGGGCACAGATACGCAGTATTTT. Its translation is CASSRPGTGGYTGTDTQYF.

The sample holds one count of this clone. The CDR3 spells CASSPGTAKATNEKLFF. For the CDR3, the DNA is TGTGCCAGCTCACCGGGGACGGCGAAAGCAACTAATGAAAAACTGTTTTTT. The chain has TRBV18 and TRBJ1-4, with D maybe TRBD1 (5 bases). V was shortened by 3 bases and J by 0 bases, with 14 bases between the two germline ends. The CDR3 spans 17 residues. Germline CDR1 KGHSH, CDR2 LQKENI. The full variable domain, completed using reference TRBV18 and TRBJ1-4, is NAGVMQNPRHLVRRRGQEARLRCSPMKGHSHVYWYRQLPEEGLKFMVYLQKENIIDESGMPKERFSAEFPKEGPSILRIQQVVRGDSAAYFCASSPGTAKATNEKLFFGSGTQLSVL.

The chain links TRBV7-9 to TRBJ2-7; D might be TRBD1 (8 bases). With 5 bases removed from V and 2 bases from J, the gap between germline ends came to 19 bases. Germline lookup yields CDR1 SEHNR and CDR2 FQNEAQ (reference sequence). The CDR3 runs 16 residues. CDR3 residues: CASSPPGGGQAYEQYF. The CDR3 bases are TGTGCCAGCAGCCCACCCGGCGGGGGACAGGCCTACGAGCAGTACTTC.

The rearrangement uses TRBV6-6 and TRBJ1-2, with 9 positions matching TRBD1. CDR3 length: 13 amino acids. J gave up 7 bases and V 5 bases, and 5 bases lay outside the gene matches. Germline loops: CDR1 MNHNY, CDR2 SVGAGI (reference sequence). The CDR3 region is CASSLGTGFGYTF. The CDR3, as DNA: TGTGCCAGCAGTCTCGGGACAGGGTTTGGCTACACCTTC.

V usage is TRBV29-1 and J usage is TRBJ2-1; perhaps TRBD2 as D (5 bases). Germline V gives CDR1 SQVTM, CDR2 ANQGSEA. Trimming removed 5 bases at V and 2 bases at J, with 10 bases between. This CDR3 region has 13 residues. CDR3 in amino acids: CSVRAEAYNEQFF. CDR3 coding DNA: TGCAGCGTTAGAGCGGAGGCCTACAATGAGCAGTTCTTC.

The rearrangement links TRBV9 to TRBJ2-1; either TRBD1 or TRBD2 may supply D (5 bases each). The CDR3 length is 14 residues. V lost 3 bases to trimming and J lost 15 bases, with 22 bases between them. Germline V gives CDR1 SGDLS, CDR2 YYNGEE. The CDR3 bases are TGTGCCAGCAGCGGACGGAGTTGGGACGATAGTTTGTTCTTC. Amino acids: CASSGRSWDDSLFF.

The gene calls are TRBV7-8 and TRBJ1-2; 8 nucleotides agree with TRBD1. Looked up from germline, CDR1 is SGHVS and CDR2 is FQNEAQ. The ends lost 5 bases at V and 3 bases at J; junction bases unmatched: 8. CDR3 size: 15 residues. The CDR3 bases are TGTGCCAGCAGCCCCGGGACAGGCTTATACTATGGCTACACCTTC. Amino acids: CASSPGTGLYYGYTF.

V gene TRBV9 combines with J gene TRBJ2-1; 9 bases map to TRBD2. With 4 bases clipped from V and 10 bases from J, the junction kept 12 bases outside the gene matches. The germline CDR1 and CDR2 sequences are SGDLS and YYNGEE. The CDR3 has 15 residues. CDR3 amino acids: CASSNEWSGRREQFF. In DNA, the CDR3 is TGTGCCAGCAGCAACGAGTGGAGCGGGAGGCGGGAGCAGTTCTTC. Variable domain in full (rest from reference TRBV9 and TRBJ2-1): DSGVTQTPKHLITATGQRVTLRCSPRSGDLSVYWYQQSLDQGLQFLIQYYNGEERAKGNILERFSAQQFPDLHSELNLSSLELGDSALYFCASSNEWSGRREQFFGPGTRLTVL.

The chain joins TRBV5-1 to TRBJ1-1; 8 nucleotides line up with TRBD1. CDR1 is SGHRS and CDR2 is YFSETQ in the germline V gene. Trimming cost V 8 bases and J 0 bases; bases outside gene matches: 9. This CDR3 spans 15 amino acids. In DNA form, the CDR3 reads TGCGCCAGTTCAGACAGGGGAGGAATGAACACTGAAGCTTTCTTT. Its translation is CASSDRGGMNTEAFF. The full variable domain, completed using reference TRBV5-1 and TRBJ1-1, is KAGVTQTPRYLIKTRGQQVTLSCSPISGHRSVSWYQQTPGQGLQFLFEYFSETQRNKGNFPGRFSGRQFSNSRSEMNVSTLELGDSALYLCASSDRGGMNTEAFFGQGTRLTVV.

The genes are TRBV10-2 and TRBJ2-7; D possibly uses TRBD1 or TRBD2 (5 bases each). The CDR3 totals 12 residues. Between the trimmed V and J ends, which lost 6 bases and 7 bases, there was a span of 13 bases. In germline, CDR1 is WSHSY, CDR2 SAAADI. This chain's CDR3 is CASRGDPGEQYF. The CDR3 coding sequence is TGCGCCAGCAGGGGGGACCCGGGGGAGCAGTACTTC.

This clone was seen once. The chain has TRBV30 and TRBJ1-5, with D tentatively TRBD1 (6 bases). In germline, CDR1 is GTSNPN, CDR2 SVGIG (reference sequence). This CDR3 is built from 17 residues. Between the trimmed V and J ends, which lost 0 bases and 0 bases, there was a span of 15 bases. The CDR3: CAWSVGTPEYSNQPQHF. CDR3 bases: TGTGCCTGGAGTGTGGGGACACCCGAATATAGCAATCAGCCCCAGCATTTT.

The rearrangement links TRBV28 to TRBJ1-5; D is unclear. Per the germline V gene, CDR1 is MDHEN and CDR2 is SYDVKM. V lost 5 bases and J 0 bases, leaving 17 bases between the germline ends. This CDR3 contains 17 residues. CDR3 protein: CASSRSSTHYSNQPQHF. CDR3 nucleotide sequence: TGTGCCAGCAGTAGGTCCTCTACCCACTATAGCAATCAGCCCCAGCATTTT.

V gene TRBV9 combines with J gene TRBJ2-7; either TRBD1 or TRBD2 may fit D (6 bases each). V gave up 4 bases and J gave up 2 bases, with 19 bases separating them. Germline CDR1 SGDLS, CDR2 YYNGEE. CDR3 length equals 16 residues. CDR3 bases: TGTGCCAGCAGCCCGAGGGGGGCGGGCATTACCTACGAGCAGTACTTC. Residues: CASSPRGAGITYEQYF. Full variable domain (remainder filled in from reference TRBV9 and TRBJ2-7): DSGVTQTPKHLITATGQRVTLRCSPRSGDLSVYWYQQSLDQGLQFLIQYYNGEERAKGNILERFSAQQFPDLHSELNLSSLELGDSALYFCASSPRGAGITYEQYFGPGTRLTVT.

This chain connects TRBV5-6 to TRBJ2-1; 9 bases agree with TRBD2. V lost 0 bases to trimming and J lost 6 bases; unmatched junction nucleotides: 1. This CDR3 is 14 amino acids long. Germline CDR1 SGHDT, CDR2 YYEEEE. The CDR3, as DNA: TGTGCCAGCAGCTTGGGACTAGCGGTCAATGAGCAGTTCTTC. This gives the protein CASSLGLAVNEQFF.

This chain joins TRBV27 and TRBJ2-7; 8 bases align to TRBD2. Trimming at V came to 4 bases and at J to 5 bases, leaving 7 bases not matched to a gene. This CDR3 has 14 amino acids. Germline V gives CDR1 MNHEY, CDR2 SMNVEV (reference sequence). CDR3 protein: CASSYSGREDEQYF. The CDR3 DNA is TGTGCCAGCAGTTACAGCGGGAGAGAAGACGAGCAGTACTTC.